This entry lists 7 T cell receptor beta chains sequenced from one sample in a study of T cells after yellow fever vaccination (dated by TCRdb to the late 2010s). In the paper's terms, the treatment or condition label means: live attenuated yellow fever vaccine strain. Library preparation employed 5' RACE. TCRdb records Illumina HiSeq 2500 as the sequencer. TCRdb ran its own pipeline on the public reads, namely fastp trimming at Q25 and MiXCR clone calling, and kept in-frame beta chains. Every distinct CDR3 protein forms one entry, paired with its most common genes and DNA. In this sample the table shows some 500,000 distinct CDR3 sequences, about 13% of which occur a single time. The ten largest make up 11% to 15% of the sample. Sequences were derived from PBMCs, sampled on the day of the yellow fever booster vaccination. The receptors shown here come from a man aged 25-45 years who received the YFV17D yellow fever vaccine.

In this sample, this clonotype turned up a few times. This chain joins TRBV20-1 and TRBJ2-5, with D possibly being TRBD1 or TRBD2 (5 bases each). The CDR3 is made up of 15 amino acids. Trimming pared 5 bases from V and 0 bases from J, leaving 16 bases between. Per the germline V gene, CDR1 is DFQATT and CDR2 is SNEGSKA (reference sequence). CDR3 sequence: CSAPRAGLDQETQYF. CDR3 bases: TGCAGTGCTCCCAGGGCGGGTTTGGACCAAGAGACCCAGTACTTC.

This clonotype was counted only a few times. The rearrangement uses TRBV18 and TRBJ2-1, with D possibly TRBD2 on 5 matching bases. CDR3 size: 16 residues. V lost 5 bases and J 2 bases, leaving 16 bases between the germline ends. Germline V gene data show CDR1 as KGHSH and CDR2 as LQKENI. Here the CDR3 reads CASSTRVRVPYNEQFF. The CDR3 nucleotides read TGTGCCAGCTCAACCCGGGTGAGGGTGCCCTACAATGAGCAGTTCTTC.

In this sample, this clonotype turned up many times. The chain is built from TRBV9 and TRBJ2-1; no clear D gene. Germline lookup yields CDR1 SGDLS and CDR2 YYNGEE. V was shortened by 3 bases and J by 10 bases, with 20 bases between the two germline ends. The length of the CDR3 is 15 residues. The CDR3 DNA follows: TGTGCCAGCAGCGCGGAGAACTCCCTTCCTGGGGAGCAGTTCTTC. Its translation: CASSAENSLPGEQFF.

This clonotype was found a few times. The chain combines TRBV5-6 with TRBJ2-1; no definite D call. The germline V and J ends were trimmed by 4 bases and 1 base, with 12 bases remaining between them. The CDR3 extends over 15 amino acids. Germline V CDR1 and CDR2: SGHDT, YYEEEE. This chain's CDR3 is CASSTPGMSYNEQFF. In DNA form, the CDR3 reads TGTGCCAGCAGCACCCCGGGCATGTCCTACAATGAGCAGTTCTTC.

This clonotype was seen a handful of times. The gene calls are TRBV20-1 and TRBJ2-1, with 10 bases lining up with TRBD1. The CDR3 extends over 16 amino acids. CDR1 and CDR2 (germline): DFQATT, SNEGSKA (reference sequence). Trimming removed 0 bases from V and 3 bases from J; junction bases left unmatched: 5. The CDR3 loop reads CSARDLTGGNYNEQFF. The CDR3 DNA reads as TGCAGTGCTAGAGACTTGACAGGGGGCAACTACAATGAGCAGTTCTTC.

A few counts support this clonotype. In DNA form, the CDR3 reads TGTGCCTGGGGACTAGCCCGCGAGCAGTACTTC. Its protein is CAWGLAREQYF. The V gene is TRBV30, the J gene TRBJ2-7; 8 positions agree with TRBD2. Trimming at V came to 5 bases and at J to 6 bases, leaving 3 bases not matched to a gene. In germline, CDR1 is GTSNPN, CDR2 SVGIG (reference sequence). This CDR3 region has 11 residues.

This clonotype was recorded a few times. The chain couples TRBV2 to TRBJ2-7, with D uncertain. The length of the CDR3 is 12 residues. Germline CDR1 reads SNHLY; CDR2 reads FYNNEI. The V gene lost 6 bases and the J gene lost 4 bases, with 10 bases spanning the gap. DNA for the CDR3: TGTGCCAGCAGGTCGGTGGGTTACGAGCAGTACTTC. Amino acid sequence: CASRSVGYEQYF.